The 9 T cell receptor beta chains below all came from one sample that was sequenced in a study of shared clonotypes between healthy human individuals. This table comes from immunoSEQ multiplex PCR, and its TCRdb copy is limited to in-frame clones, with some not included. The sample shows millions of clones, about 92% of them seen only once. Sequenced: naive CD4+ T cells sorted from blood. Indicated subset: CD45RA+ positively selected. The receptors originated from a man younger than 35 in good health.

Worth noting for this clone: Additional DNA sequences in this sample encode the identical CDR3. The chain employs TRBV18 and TRBJ2-7; no clear D gene. This CDR3 has 15 amino acids. V shed 0 bases and J shed 0 bases, with 9 bases lying between them. CDR1 is KGHSH, CDR2 LQKENI, per germline. CDR3 region: CASSPPGPSSYEQYF. CDR3 sequence (DNA): TGTGCCAGCTCACCACCAGGGCCTTCCTCCTACGAGCAGTACTTC.

The genes are TRBV6-5 and TRBJ1-1; perhaps TRBD1 as D (6 bases). V was shortened by 2 bases and J by 11 bases, with 12 bases between the two germline ends. The CDR3 extends over 12 amino acids. Germline V lookup: CDR1 MNHEY, CDR2 SVGAGI. The CDR3 nucleotides read TGTGCCAGCAGTTACCCCGAGGGGGGGGCTTTCTTT. The encoded protein is CASSYPEGGAFF.

The chain employs TRBV11-2 and TRBJ1-1; D might be TRBD1 (5 bases). The CDR3 contains 15 residues. V dropped 4 bases and J dropped 10 bases, with 22 bases sitting between them. Germline V gene lookup returns CDR1 SGHAT and CDR2 FQNNGV. CDR3 in DNA: TGTGCCAGCAGCTCGCCCAACTTAGGCGGGGGATTAGCTTTCTTT. Its translation is CASSSPNLGGGLAFF.

The genes are TRBV6-6 and TRBJ2-2; 7 bases align to TRBD2. CDR3 size: 16 residues. Trimming took 5 bases from V and 0 from J; bases not matched to a gene: 6. Germline-derived CDR1 and CDR2 are MNHNY and SVGAGI (reference sequence). CDR3 in DNA: TGTGCCAGCAGTCCGGGGGGATCAGCGAACACCGGGGAGCTGTTTTTT. Translated, it gives CASSPGGSANTGELFF.

The chain joins TRBV6-6 to TRBJ1-2; no definite D call. Trimming removed 5 bases from V and 0 bases from J, with 7 bases in between. The CDR3 loop spans 13 amino acids. Germline V gives CDR1 MNHNY, CDR2 SVGAGI (reference sequence). The CDR3 sequence: CASSRGANYGYTF. In nucleotides, the CDR3 is TGTGCCAGCAGTCGTGGAGCTAACTATGGCTACACCTTC.

CDR3 residues: CASSLVGRVNEQYF. The DNA for the CDR3 is TGTGCCAGCAGCTTAGTCGGCAGGGTGAACGAGCAGTACTTC. The rearrangement uses TRBV7-2 and TRBJ2-7; D possibly corresponds to TRBD1 (5 bases). This CDR3 region has 14 residues. Germline values: CDR1 SGHTA, CDR2 FQGNSA. Trimming cost V 1 base and J 5 bases, with 12 bases left between them. The complete variable domain, with remaining parts taken from reference TRBV7-2 and TRBJ2-7, reads GAGVSQSPSNKVTEKGKDVELRCDPISGHTALYWYRQSLGQGLEFLIYFQGNSAPDKSGLPSDRFSAERTGGSVSTLTIQRTQQEDSAVYLCASSLVGRVNEQYFGPGTRLTVT.

The rearrangement uses TRBV25-1 and TRBJ2-3; D not certain. This CDR3 is built from 12 residues. Germline values: CDR1 MGHDK, CDR2 SYGVNS. V lost 5 bases and J 5 bases, leaving 8 bases between the germline ends. The CDR3 bases are TGTGCCAGCAGTAGCGTTGAAGATACGCAGTATTTT. This sequence encodes CASSSVEDTQYF.

V and J are TRBV28 and TRBJ1-1; the match to TRBD1 covers 9 bases. V gave up 4 bases and J gave up 1 base; unmatched junction bases: 16. Per the germline V gene, CDR1 is MDHEN and CDR2 is SYDVKM. The CDR3 has 19 residues. Here the CDR3 reads CASSSPTPGQGRRNTEAFF. CDR3 nucleotides: TGTGCCAGCAGTTCACCCACCCCGGGACAGGGACGGAGGAACACTGAAGCTTTCTTT.

This chain joins TRBV30 and TRBJ1-4, with 8 bases fitting TRBD1. This CDR3 has 14 residues. Germline trimming cut 2 bases from V and 7 bases from J; bases unmatched to any gene: 6. The germline V gene has CDR1 GTSNPN and CDR2 SVGIG (reference sequence). CDR3 nucleotide sequence: TGTGCCTGGAGTCCAGGGGGCTGGGGTGAAAAACTGTTTTTT. Amino acid sequence: CAWSPGGWGEKLFF.